Listed here are 23 T cell receptor beta chains from one sample, sequenced in a study of shared clonotypes between healthy human individuals. Only CD45RO-negative cells positively selected for CCR7 counted as naive CD8 cells, so terminally differentiated effector memory CD45RA+ cells were excluded. TCRdb keeps only in-frame clones here, not all; method: immunoSEQ multiplex PCR. The table shows about 750,000 clones, with 80% to 95% occurring only once. Sequenced sample: naive CD8+ T cells sorted from blood. The receptor set was obtained from a young man in good health.

This clone was seen just once. This chain joins TRBV7-6 and TRBJ2-5; 8 nucleotides match TRBD2. CDR3 length: 17 residues. The trim removed 1 base at V and 5 bases at J, leaving 12 bases unmatched. From germline, CDR1 is SGHVS and CDR2 FNYEAQ. CDR3 sequence reads: CASSLVPAGDERETQYF. The CDR3 region has the DNA TGTGCCAGCAGCTTAGTTCCAGCGGGAGATGAACGGGAGACCCAGTACTTC.

Worth noting for this clone: The identical CDR3 is also encoded by other nucleotide sequences in the sample. The gene calls are TRBV4-1 and TRBJ2-7, with a possible D match to TRBD1 (6 bases). V lost 0 bases, J lost 5 bases, and 8 bases lay in between. Looked up from germline, CDR1 is MGHRA and CDR2 is YSYEKL. The CDR3 totals 13 residues. The CDR3 sequence is CASSQDRGNEQYF. The CDR3 DNA is TGCGCCAGCAGCCAAGACAGGGGAAACGAGCAGTACTTC.

The gene calls are TRBV4-3 and TRBJ2-3; D not certain. Trimming cost V 0 bases and J 4 bases, with 11 bases left between them. Germline V CDR1 and CDR2: LGHNA, YSLEER. The CDR3 is 15 amino acids. DNA for the CDR3: TGCGCCAGCAGCCAAGATGGGTCTGGGGCAGATACGCAGTATTTT. Translating it yields CASSQDGSGADTQYF.

The genes are TRBV7-2 and TRBJ2-1; 9 nucleotides match TRBD2. Germline trimming cut 4 bases from V and 9 bases from J; bases unmatched to any gene: 7. The CDR3 totals 14 residues. CDR1 and CDR2 (germline): SGHTA, FQGNSA. The DNA of the CDR3 is TGTGCCAGCAGCTCCTTAGCGGGAGACGGTGAGCAGTTCTTC. This gives the protein CASSSLAGDGEQFF.

The V gene is TRBV2, the J gene TRBJ2-3, with 9 bases identical to TRBD2. With V trimmed by 3 bases and J by 5 bases, 3 bases remained unmatched. The CDR3 consists of 14 residues. Germline loops: CDR1 SNHLY, CDR2 FYNNEI. The chain's CDR3 is CASSEASGVDTQYF. CDR3 nucleotide sequence: TGTGCCAGCAGTGAGGCTAGCGGGGTAGATACGCAGTATTTT.

In regard to this clone: The same CDR3 is also encoded by other DNA sequences in this sample. The gene calls are TRBV19 and TRBJ2-7; D might be TRBD2 (6 bases). Germline-derived CDR1 and CDR2 are LNHDA and SQIVND (reference sequence). The CDR3 is 14 residues long. The V and J ends lost 1 base and 0 bases respectively, with 7 bases between them. Here the CDR3 reads CASSIAGASYEQYF. The CDR3 DNA reads TGTGCCAGTAGTATAGCGGGAGCCTCCTACGAGCAGTACTTC.

The chain has TRBV6-1 and TRBJ2-5; 10 positions match TRBD1. The CDR3 sequence is 16 residues long. The junction had 7 bases not matched to a gene; V was cut back by 1 base and J by 5 bases. The germline gives CDR1 MNHNS, CDR2 SASEGT. The CDR3 loop reads CASSEGLTGGYETQYF. The CDR3 coding sequence is TGTGCCAGCAGTGAAGGGTTGACAGGGGGCTATGAGACCCAGTACTTC.

This clone occurred once. This rearrangement joins TRBV19 to TRBJ2-5; the D gene is possibly TRBD1 (6 bases). V lost 7 bases and J lost 0, with 12 bases in between. From germline, CDR1 is LNHDA and CDR2 SQIVND (reference sequence). The CDR3 sequence is 14 residues long. The CDR3: CASKKQGYQETQYF. CDR3 bases: TGTGCCAGTAAAAAACAGGGATACCAAGAGACCCAGTACTTC.

The rearrangement joins TRBV27 to TRBJ2-3, with 9 bases that match TRBD2. The CDR3 sequence is 15 residues long. V shed 1 base, J shed 1 base, and the junction held 0 bases outside the gene matches. Germline values: CDR1 MNHEY, CDR2 SMNVEV (reference sequence). The CDR3 is CASSLWTSGTDTQYF. CDR3 DNA: TGTGCCAGCAGTTTATGGACTAGCGGCACAGATACGCAGTATTTT.

J is TRBJ1-2 and V is TRBV28; maybe TRBD1 (6 bases). The CDR3 loop spans 15 amino acids. CDR1 and CDR2 from the germline V gene are MDHEN and SYDVKM. The ends were cut back, 1 base at V and 1 base at J, with 10 bases in the middle. The CDR3, as DNA: TGTGCCAGCAGTTTATCAGGGGTTGGTAACTATGGCTACACCTTC. Protein: CASSLSGVGNYGYTF.

This chain links TRBV27 with TRBJ2-3, with D possibly matching TRBD2 (5 bases). The CDR3 sequence is 15 residues long. Trimming took 2 bases from V and 1 from J, leaving 10 bases between them. Germline CDR1 is MNHEY and CDR2 is SMNVEV (reference sequence). DNA of the CDR3: TGTGCCAGCAGTTTACAACTAGTAGGCACAGATACGCAGTATTTT. Translating gives CASSLQLVGTDTQYF.

J is TRBJ1-3 and V is TRBV14, with D tentatively TRBD1 (6 bases). The CDR3 contains 17 residues. Germline V gene lookup returns CDR1 SGHDN and CDR2 FVKESK. The germline V and J ends were trimmed by 4 bases and 0 bases, with 16 bases remaining between them. The CDR3 nucleotides read TGTGCCAGCAGCCCTTTGTTTGGGGGCTCCTCTGGAAACACCATATATTTT. Protein: CASSPLFGGSSGNTIYF.

The chain uses TRBV30 and TRBJ2-7; D unresolved. Trimming stripped 1 base from V and 4 bases from J, with 17 bases between. CDR1 is GTSNPN, CDR2 SVGIG, per germline (reference sequence). The CDR3 is 15 amino acids. The chain's CDR3 is CAWSASRQTQYEQYF. Written as DNA, the CDR3 is TGTGCCTGGAGTGCTTCTCGCCAAACCCAGTACGAGCAGTACTTC.

The CDR3 here is CASSLNGGHGQLFF. As DNA, the CDR3 is TGTGCCAGCAGTTTAAATGGTGGCCACGGCCAGCTGTTTTTT. The chain joins TRBV27 to TRBJ1-4, with no clear D. The V end was cut by 2 bases, the J end by 14 bases, with 18 bases between. Germline loops: CDR1 MNHEY, CDR2 SMNVEV (reference sequence). The CDR3 covers 14 residues.

With respect to this clone: This sample also contains other DNA sequences that code for the same CDR3. The rearrangement uses TRBV29-1 and TRBJ2-7; tentatively, D is TRBD1 (6 bases). The CDR3 consists of 12 residues. Germline CDR1 is SQVTM and CDR2 is ANQGSEA. V was cut by 5 bases and J by 2 bases, with 10 bases left in between. The CDR3: CSVTGLTYEQYF. The CDR3 coding sequence is TGCAGCGTTACAGGGCTGACCTACGAGCAGTACTTC.

This clone was seen just once. The chain joins TRBV5-4 to TRBJ2-7; TRBD2 matches 11 bases. Germline lookup yields CDR1 SGHNT and CDR2 YYREEE (reference sequence). V lost 3 bases to trimming and J lost 1 base; unmatched junction nucleotides: 6. There are 16 residues in the CDR3. The CDR3 nucleotides read TGTGCCAGCAGCTCCCTGGGACTAGCGGAATCCTACGAGCAGTACTTC. Amino acid sequence: CASSSLGLAESYEQYF.

This chain joins TRBV29-1 and TRBJ2-7, with 10 bases identical to TRBD2. Germline V gene sequence: CDR1 SQVTM, CDR2 ANQGSEA. Trimming cost V 7 bases and J 4 bases; bases outside gene matches: 7. This CDR3 comprises 13 residues. The CDR3 reads CSGKREGVYEQYF. CDR3 nucleotides: TGCAGCGGAAAGCGGGAGGGTGTATACGAGCAGTACTTC.

The chain is built from TRBV18 and TRBJ2-1; the match to TRBD2 covers 14 bases. The germline V gene has CDR1 KGHSH and CDR2 LQKENI. This CDR3 comprises 15 residues. V was pared by 6 bases and J by 8 bases, with 6 bases of the junction left unmatched. CDR3 residues: CASSYMTSGRDEQFF. Written as DNA, the CDR3 is TGTGCCAGCTCCTATATGACTAGCGGGAGGGATGAGCAGTTCTTC.

CDR3 coding DNA: TGTGCCAGCAGGGGGACCGGGGAGCTGTTTTTT. It encodes CASRGTGELFF. V is TRBV7-3 and J is TRBJ2-2, with no clear D. CDR1 and CDR2 (germline): SGHTA, FQGTGA. This CDR3 comprises 11 residues. V was shortened by 6 bases and J by 5 bases, with 4 bases between the two germline ends.

The genes are TRBV5-4 and TRBJ1-2; TRBD1 aligns across 7 bases. The J segment lost 3 bases and the V segment lost 4 bases, leaving 12 bases of the junction unmatched. This CDR3 spans 16 amino acids. CDR1 is SGHNT, CDR2 YYREEE, per germline (reference sequence). The CDR3: CASSVTGTANYYGYTF. For the CDR3, the DNA is TGTGCCAGCAGCGTGACCGGGACAGCCAATTACTATGGCTACACCTTC.

The rearrangement links TRBV28 to TRBJ1-5; perhaps TRBD1 as D (5 bases). V was clipped by 3 bases and J by 3 bases, with 12 bases between them. The length of the CDR3 is 15 residues. Germline values: CDR1 MDHEN, CDR2 SYDVKM. The CDR3 sequence: CASSLGREFNQPQHF. The CDR3 nucleotides are TGTGCCAGCAGTTTGGGCAGGGAATTCAATCAGCCCCAGCATTTT.

This clone has only one observation. The chain couples TRBV19 to TRBJ1-2; 8 bases align to TRBD1. The CDR3 length is 16 residues. From germline, CDR1 is LNHDA and CDR2 SQIVND (reference sequence). The V and J ends lost 0 bases and 2 bases, in that order; junction bases with no gene match: 5. CDR3 sequence reads: CASSIDPSGGNYGYTF. The CDR3 DNA sequence: TGTGCCAGTAGTATAGATCCGTCAGGGGGCAACTATGGCTACACCTTC.

This clone was observed once. The chain carries TRBV28 and TRBJ2-7, with no clear D. Trimming removed 7 bases from V and 4 bases from J, with 14 bases in between. This CDR3 spans 13 amino acids. CDR1 is MDHEN and CDR2 is SYDVKM in the germline V gene. The CDR3 DNA follows: TGTGCCAGCACAGGACGGATGAGGTACGAGCAGTACTTC. Protein product: CASTGRMRYEQYF. The full variable domain, in which reference TRBV28 and TRBJ2-7 provide the parts outside the CDR3, is DVKVTQSSRYLVKRTGEKVFLECVQDMDHENMFWYRQDPGLGLRLIYFSYDVKMKEKGDIPEGYSVSREKKERFSLILESASTNQTSMYLCASTGRMRYEQYFGPGTRLTVT.